The 27 T cell receptor beta chains below were found in one sample sequenced in a study of CD8 T cells in Susac syndrome (dated by TCRdb to about 2019). To prepare the library, the immunoSEQ multiplex PCR assay was applied. RNA was extracted using the RNeasy kit, and about 0.5 to 1 ug of the RNA was reverse transcribed with random hexamers. The public reads were reprocessed in TCRdb via fastp at Q25 and MiXCR, keeping in-frame beta chains. Rows with a matching CDR3 protein are joined into one entry that keeps the most common DNA and genes. This sample has over 350,000 distinct CDR3 sequences in its table, and 75% to 90% of those were observed once. The top ten clones comprise approximately 0.11% of the sample. Specimen: CD8+ T cells from PBMCs. Receptors originate from a human donor with multiple sclerosis.

The sample holds a few counts of this clonotype. The chain carries TRBV6-1 and TRBJ1-1, with TRBD1 as a possible D gene (5 bases). Trimming cost V 7 bases and J 4 bases, with 16 bases left between them. In germline, CDR1 is MNHNS, CDR2 SASEGT. The CDR3 loop spans 14 amino acids. The chain's CDR3 is CASTREGWGTEAFF. The CDR3 DNA follows: TGTGCCAGCACCAGGGAGGGATGGGGCACTGAAGCTTTCTTT.

The chain recombines TRBV20-1 with TRBJ2-7; D might be TRBD1 (5 bases). V dropped 3 bases and J dropped 0 bases, with 9 bases sitting between them. The CDR3 sequence is 13 residues long. Germline CDR1 reads DFQATT; CDR2 reads SNEGSKA (reference sequence). The CDR3 spells CSARTASSYEQYF. The CDR3 nucleotides read TGCAGTGCTAGGACAGCGAGCTCCTACGAGCAGTACTTC.

The V call is TRBV4-1, the J call TRBJ2-7, with TRBD1 matching over 7 bases. The length of the CDR3 is 15 residues. Germline CDR1 is MGHRA and CDR2 is YSYEKL. With 3 bases clipped from V and 2 bases from J, the junction kept 7 bases outside the gene matches. The CDR3 protein is CASSQGGQATYEQYF. The CDR3 nucleotides are TGCGCCAGCAGCCAGGGCGGACAGGCAACCTACGAGCAGTACTTC.

The chain couples TRBV18 to TRBJ1-2; D unresolved. CDR1 and CDR2 (germline): KGHSH, LQKENI. V was cut by 1 base and J by 3 bases, with 12 bases left in between. This CDR3 is built from 15 residues. The CDR3 reads CASSPHLGLHYGYTF. The CDR3 coding sequence is TGTGCCAGCTCACCACACCTCGGGCTCCACTATGGCTACACCTTC.

The genes are TRBV12-3 or TRBV12-4 and TRBJ2-1; D is uncertain. V was pared by 3 bases and J by 8 bases, with 14 bases between. CDR3 length equals 14 residues. The CDR3 nucleotides are TGTGCCAGCAGTTTTACCGGGCCCCACGATGAGCAGTTCTTC. Its translation: CASSFTGPHDEQFF.

This clonotype was recorded once. The V call is TRBV12-3 or TRBV12-4, the J call TRBJ2-7, with TRBD2 matching over 12 bases. The CDR3 is made up of 15 amino acids. J gave up 3 bases and V 5 bases, and 5 bases lay outside the gene matches. The CDR3 loop reads CASSPTSGSGYEQYF. The CDR3 DNA reads as TGTGCCAGCAGTCCGACTAGCGGGAGTGGCTACGAGCAGTACTTC.

The chain combines TRBV4-1 with TRBJ1-1; D is perhaps TRBD1 (6 bases). CDR1 is MGHRA, CDR2 YSYEKL, per germline. Deletions cut 2 bases from V and 1 base from J, with 11 bases between. The CDR3 contains 15 residues. The CDR3 reads CASSQTPGQNTEAFF. The DNA of the CDR3 is TGCGCCAGCAGCCAAACCCCGGGACAGAACACTGAAGCTTTCTTT.

The chain has TRBV25-1 and TRBJ1-1, with 8 bases identical to TRBD1. CDR1 and CDR2 from the germline V gene are MGHDK and SYGVNS. J gave up 3 bases and V 6 bases, and 6 bases lay outside the gene matches. CDR3 length: 14 residues. The CDR3 DNA reads as TGTGCCAGCAGGCACAGGGGGGACTACACTGAAGCTTTCTTT. It codes for CASRHRGDYTEAFF.

This chain connects TRBV29-1 to TRBJ2-7; TRBD2 matches 7 bases. CDR1 and CDR2 from the germline V gene are SQVTM and ANQGSEA. The V gene end was trimmed by 6 bases and the J gene end by 6 bases; junction bases not matched to a gene: 14. The CDR3 length is 14 residues. The CDR3 loop reads CSVGAGEGPTEQYF. DNA for the CDR3: TGCAGCGTAGGGGCCGGGGAGGGCCCGACCGAGCAGTACTTC.

The chain has TRBV12-5 and TRBJ1-1, with D maybe TRBD1 (6 bases). V gave up 3 bases and J gave up 4 bases, with 27 bases separating them. This CDR3 region has 19 residues. The V gene's germline CDR1 is LGHNT and CDR2 FRNRAP. As DNA, the CDR3 is TGTGCTAGTGGTTTCGGCCACTCAGGGGTTGGTTCCTCAATCACTGAAGCTTTCTTT. This translates into CASGFGHSGVGSSITEAFF. Combining the CDR3 with reference TRBV12-5 and TRBJ1-1 gives the whole variable domain DARVTQTPRHKVTEMGQEVTMRCQPILGHNTVFWYRQTMMQGLELLAYFRNRAPLDDSGMPKDRFSAEMPDATLATLKIQPSEPRDSAVYFCASGFGHSGVGSSITEAFFGQGTRLTVV.

The V and J genes are TRBV4-1 and TRBJ2-2; D uncertain. The germline V and J ends were trimmed by 1 base and 7 bases, with 13 bases remaining between them. This CDR3 region has 15 residues. CDR1 and CDR2 (germline): MGHRA, YSYEKL. The CDR3 region has the DNA TGCGCCAGCAGCCAAGCGGGCTCGTTCGGCGGGGAGCTGTTTTTT. Its protein is CASSQAGSFGGELFF.

This clonotype was recorded a few times. The gene calls are TRBV27 and TRBJ1-1; 9 bases align to TRBD1. Per the germline V gene, CDR1 is MNHEY and CDR2 is SMNVEV (reference sequence). The V gene end was trimmed by 4 bases and the J gene end by 2 bases; junction bases not matched to a gene: 2. The CDR3 is made up of 14 amino acids. In DNA form, the CDR3 reads TGTGCCAGCAGTTATACAGGGGGCAACACTGAAGCTTTCTTT. Its protein product is CASSYTGGNTEAFF.

This rearrangement joins TRBV10-3 to TRBJ2-7; D may be TRBD1 (5 bases). CDR3 length: 16 amino acids. Trimming pared 3 bases from V and 3 bases from J, leaving 18 bases between. In germline, CDR1 is ENHRY, CDR2 SYGVKD. CDR3: CAISDVTGALGYEQYF. CDR3 nucleotides: TGTGCCATCAGTGATGTCACAGGAGCTTTAGGCTACGAGCAGTACTTC.

The chain combines TRBV6-6 with TRBJ2-5; D unclear. The germline V gene encodes CDR1 MNHNY and CDR2 SVGAGI (reference sequence). The CDR3 spans 12 residues. The V end lost 2 bases, the J end lost 5 bases, and 6 bases lay between the germline ends. The CDR3 spells CASSYLLETQYF. CDR3 coding DNA: TGTGCCAGCAGTTACCTCCTGGAGACCCAGTACTTC.

The chain is built from TRBV9 and TRBJ2-2; the match to TRBD2 covers 8 bases. The CDR3 spans 16 residues. Per the germline V gene, CDR1 is SGDLS and CDR2 is YYNGEE. V was pared by 4 bases and J by 7 bases, with 12 bases of the junction left unmatched. Written as DNA, the CDR3 is TGTGCCAGCAGCATAGTCAGCGGGAGTGAGGGCGGGGAGCTGTTTTTT. Translating it yields CASSIVSGSEGGELFF.

This chain links TRBV28 with TRBJ2-2; tentative D call: TRBD2 (5 bases). The CDR3 loop spans 14 amino acids. Germline CDR1 is MDHEN and CDR2 is SYDVKM. V was trimmed by 1 base and J by 3 bases, leaving 6 bases between them. Here the CDR3 DNA reads TGTGCCAGCAGTTTATTCGGGGACACCGGGGAGCTGTTTTTT. Amino acid sequence: CASSLFGDTGELFF.

The V and J genes are TRBV28 and TRBJ2-1; D not certain. This CDR3 is 12 amino acids long. Trimming left V 4 bases short and J 8 bases short, with 9 bases between. Germline-derived CDR1 and CDR2 are MDHEN and SYDVKM. CDR3 coding DNA: TGTGCCAGCAGTTCAAACTTCGATGAGCAGTTCTTC. Protein sequence: CASSSNFDEQFF.

This chain joins TRBV5-1 and TRBJ2-2; the D gene is possibly TRBD1 (6 bases). The V and J ends lost 5 bases and 3 bases respectively, with 14 bases between them. The CDR3 totals 15 residues. The germline V gene has CDR1 SGHRS and CDR2 YFSETQ. The CDR3 DNA reads TGCGCCAGCAGTTATGAGGGGGAGCACACCGGGGAGCTGTTTTTT. It specifies CASSYEGEHTGELFF.

The chain links TRBV7-9 to TRBJ2-1, with D tentatively TRBD2 (5 bases). The germline V gene has CDR1 SEHNR and CDR2 FQNEAQ (reference sequence). CDR3 size: 16 residues. V was shortened by 1 base and J by 2 bases, with 12 bases between the two germline ends. In nucleotides, the CDR3 is TGTGCCAGCAGCTTAGTCACGGGGTCCCCCTACAATGAGCAGTTCTTC. Translation: CASSLVTGSPYNEQFF. The complete variable domain, with remaining parts taken from reference TRBV7-9 and TRBJ2-1, reads DTGVSQNPRHKITKRGQNVTFRCDPISEHNRLYWYRQTLGQGPEFLTYFQNEAQLEKSRLLSDRFSAERPKGSFSTLEIQRTEQGDSAMYLCASSLVTGSPYNEQFFGPGTRLTVL.

This sequence joins TRBV6-1 and TRBJ1-5; a weak D match, TRBD1 (6 bases). CDR3 size: 13 residues. Deletions cut 11 bases from V and 6 bases from J, with 17 bases between. From germline, CDR1 is MNHNS and CDR2 SASEGT. In nucleotides, the CDR3 is TGTGCCCTCGGGGGCAGTTCTGGTCAGCCCCAGCATTTT. This encodes CALGGSSGQPQHF.

In nucleotides, the CDR3 is TGCGCCAGCAGCAGTGGGACAGAAGCTAACTATGGCTACACCTTC. Residues: CASSSGTEANYGYTF. The V call is TRBV5-1, the J call TRBJ1-2, with 7 bases that match TRBD1. The CDR3 runs 15 residues. Unmatched junction bases numbered 6, after V lost 4 bases and J lost 0 bases. CDR1 and CDR2 (germline): SGHRS, YFSETQ.

The chain is built from TRBV7-9 and TRBJ1-2; D remains ambiguous. Germline CDR1 SEHNR, CDR2 FQNEAQ (reference sequence). Trimming pared 2 bases from V and 6 bases from J, leaving 7 bases between. CDR3 size: 12 residues. DNA for the CDR3: TGTGCCAGCAGCTTATTGGTGGATGGCTACACCTTC. Residues: CASSLLVDGYTF.

The chain links TRBV10-3 to TRBJ1-2; D call uncertain. This CDR3 comprises 12 residues. Germline-derived CDR1 and CDR2 are ENHRY and SYGVKD. Trimming removed 11 bases from V and 4 bases from J, with 14 bases in between. The CDR3 nucleotides are TGTGCCGTCACCGAGCCCGGCTATGGCTACACCTTC. This sequence encodes CAVTEPGYGYTF.

This chain connects TRBV12-3 or TRBV12-4 to TRBJ2-3, with 9 bases matching TRBD2. J lost 1 base, V lost 3 bases, and 8 bases had no gene match. CDR3 length equals 17 residues. CDR3 nucleotide sequence: TGTGCCAGCAGTTTTAGTAGCGGGGGCTGGGGCACAGATACGCAGTATTTT. It encodes CASSFSSGGWGTDTQYF.

The chain couples TRBV30 to TRBJ2-1; D assignment may be TRBD1 or TRBD2 (6 bases each). Germline loops: CDR1 GTSNPN, CDR2 SVGIG (reference sequence). Trimming left V 5 bases short and J 10 bases short, with 21 bases between. The CDR3 extends over 14 amino acids. DNA for the CDR3: TGTGCCTGGGGGGGGCAGGTCGTAATGCGGGAGCAGTTCTTC. Protein sequence: CAWGGQVVMREQFF.

The V and J genes are TRBV2 and TRBJ1-1; D is possibly TRBD1 (5 bases). The ends were cut back, 8 bases at V and 7 bases at J, with 8 bases in the middle. CDR3 length: 10 residues. Germline loops: CDR1 SNHLY, CDR2 FYNNEI. This CDR3 is CASSGSEAFF. CDR3 sequence (DNA): TGTGCCAGCTCAGGGAGTGAAGCTTTCTTT.

The chain employs TRBV20-1 and TRBJ2-2; unclear D gene. Trimming took 5 bases from V and 6 from J, leaving 7 bases between them. The germline V gene encodes CDR1 DFQATT and CDR2 SNEGSKA (reference sequence). The CDR3 consists of 11 residues. CDR3 sequence: CSAPFPGELFF. In DNA, the CDR3 is TGCAGTGCTCCTTTCCCCGGGGAGCTGTTTTTT.